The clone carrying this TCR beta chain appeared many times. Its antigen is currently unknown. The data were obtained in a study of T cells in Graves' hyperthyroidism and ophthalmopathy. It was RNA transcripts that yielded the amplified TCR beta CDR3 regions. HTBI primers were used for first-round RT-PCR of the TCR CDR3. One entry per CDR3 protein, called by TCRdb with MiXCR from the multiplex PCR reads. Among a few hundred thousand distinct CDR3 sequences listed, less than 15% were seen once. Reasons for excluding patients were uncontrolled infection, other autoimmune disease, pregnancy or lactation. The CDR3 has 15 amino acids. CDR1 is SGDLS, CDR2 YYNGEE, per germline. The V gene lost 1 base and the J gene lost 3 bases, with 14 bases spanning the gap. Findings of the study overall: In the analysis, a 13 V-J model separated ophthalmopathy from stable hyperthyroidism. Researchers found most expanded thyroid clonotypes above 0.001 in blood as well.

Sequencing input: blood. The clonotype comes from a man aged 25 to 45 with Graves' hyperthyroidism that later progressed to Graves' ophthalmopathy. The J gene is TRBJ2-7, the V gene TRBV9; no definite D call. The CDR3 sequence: CASSVKGQESYEQYF. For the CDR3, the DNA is TGTGCCAGCAGCGTAAAGGGTCAGGAGAGCTACGAGCAGTACTTC.